This TCR beta chain was recovered during a study of T-cell reconstitution after alpha-beta-depleted transplantation in children. Trimming took off 0 bases at V and 2 bases at J, with 13 bases between the two ends. The CDR3 runs 16 residues. The germline gives CDR1 MNHEY, CDR2 SVGAGI. This sample's TCRbeta library carried unique molecular identifier barcodes. Using its own MiXCR run on the PCR reads, TCRdb lists one record per CDR3 protein. The data hold about 410,000 distinct CDR3 sequences, with roughly 21% observed a single time. Sequencing was performed on PBMCs from the stem cell graft donor, taken from the stem cell graft. The genes are TRBV6-5 and TRBJ1-1; D is unresolved. The TCR was taken from a human donor who donated a stem cell graft to a child with acute myeloid leukemia. The CDR3 here is CASSYSIWEGNTEAFF. Written as DNA, the CDR3 is TGTGCCAGCAGTTACTCGATCTGGGAGGGTAACACTGAAGCTTTCTTT.